This T cell receptor (beta chain) is drawn from a study of cytomegalovirus exposure and HLA in healthy donors. Overall study results and limits: It was likely that a cluster of highly shared sequence variants was a sequencing artifact.

13 Jbeta primers and 60 Vbeta primers were used for the PCR. Clones were sequenced by immunoSEQ multiplex PCR, and TCRdb holds only the in-frame ones, with some missing. The sample records about 200,000 clones, about 80% being singletons. Germline V CDR1 and CDR2: SGDLS, YYNGEE. This CDR3 spans 18 amino acids. J gave up 1 base and V 4 bases, and 5 bases lay outside the gene matches. Points on this clone: Its antigen is undetermined.

This clonotype was obtained from a man aged 18 to 30 in good health and CMV-seronegative. The chain carries TRBV9 and TRBJ2-1, with 16 bases fitting TRBD2. Material for sequencing was PBMCs. The CDR3 DNA follows: TGTGCCAGCAGCCCGGGACTAGCGGGAGGGGTGTCCTACAATGAGCAGTTCTTC. Translated: CASSPGLAGGVSYNEQFF.